This TCR beta chain was retrieved from a study of vaccination and CD4 T cells after COVID-19. The study sequenced cultured CD4+ T cell DNA using the Oncomine TCR Beta short-read assay. TCRdb used MiXCR to reprocess the PCR reads, holding one entry per CDR3 protein. The table records 7,000 or so distinct CDR3 sequences, roughly 44% of them present only once. Treatment given: roughly ten-day PBMC culture with coronavirus spike peptide pools or control peptides (ViraFEST assay). Ahead of the COVID-19 pandemic (2011-2018), the CD4+ T cells of the unexposed donor were collected. Points on this clonotype: Its antigen is as yet unknown.

V was pared by 6 bases and J by 5 bases, with 9 bases of the junction left unmatched. CDR3 length: 15 residues. This sequence was found in a human donor in good health. The chain employs TRBV12-3 or TRBV12-4 and TRBJ1-1, with 10 positions matching TRBD1. Material: CD4+ T cells from blood, cultured in vitro. The CDR3 protein is CASSLTGGGGTEAFF. The DNA for the CDR3 is TGTGCCAGCAGCTTGACAGGGGGCGGGGGTACTGAAGCTTTCTTT.